This is a list of T cell receptor beta chains from one sample in a study of cytomegalovirus exposure and HLA in healthy donors. Sequenced by immunoSEQ multiplex PCR; TCRdb stores in-frame clones only, minus some. Of a few hundred thousand clones listed, more than 80% are singletons. The sample was PBMCs. The receptors originated from a man under 40 in good health and CMV-seronegative. The CDR3 runs from the conserved cysteine through the conserved F or W. A D gene is named only where the DNA matches it firmly. Part of the rows lack a size; the others show once, few, many or a class for expanded clones.

>TRBD1|TRBJ2-7|.|TRBV28
CASSYRGYEQYF
TGTGCCAGCAGTTACAGGGGTTACGAGCAGTACTTC
>.|TRBJ1-1|.|TRBV14
CASSHYNGDTEAFF
TGTGCCAGCAGCCATTATAACGGGGACACTGAAGCTTTCTTT
>TRBD1|TRBJ1-6|.|TRBV18
CASLSDRDSPLHF
TGTGCCAGCTTATCCGACAGGGATTCACCCCTCCACTTT
>.|TRBJ2-7|.|TRBV28
CASSPSSVAQYF
TGTGCCAGCAGTCCTTCTAGCGTCGCGCAGTACTTC
>.|TRBJ2-7|few|TRBV7-8
CASSSPPYEQYF
TGTGCCAGCAGCTCCCCTCCCTACGAGCAGTACTTC
>.|TRBJ2-7|few|TRBV5-1
CASSRDTSTLGEQYF
TGCGCCAGCAGTCGGGACACCTCCACCCTCGGGGAGCAGTACTTC
>TRBD1|TRBJ1-2|.|TRBV25-1
CASSNARDRAGYTF
TGTGCCAGCAGCAACGCCCGGGACAGGGCTGGCTACACCTTC
>TRBD1|TRBJ2-5|.|TRBV2
CASSVDRGQETQYF
TGTGCCAGCAGTGTGGACAGGGGACAAGAGACCCAGTACTTC
>TRBD1|TRBJ2-5|.|TRBV9
CASSGGQGGSARETQYF
TGTGCCAGCAGCGGAGGACAGGGGGGATCGGCTCGGGAGACCCAGTACTTC
>.|TRBJ1-2|.|TRBV4-1
CASSQDPGGDNYGYTF
TGCGCCAGCAGCCAAGATCCGGGGGGGGATAACTATGGCTACACCTTC
>.|TRBJ1-3|.|TRBV9
CASSVKQGSGNTIYF
TGTGCCAGCAGCGTTAAACAGGGATCTGGAAACACCATATATTTT
>TRBD1|TRBJ2-3|.|TRBV28
CASRRQGTSTDTQYF
TGTGCCAGCAGAAGACAGGGAACTAGCACAGATACGCAGTATTTT
>TRBD2|TRBJ2-7|.|TRBV7-6
CASSHLTGGSVEQYF
TGTGCCAGCAGCCACCTAACGGGGGGATCGGTGGAGCAGTACTTC
>.|TRBJ1-1|.|TRBV7-2
CASSLDRVPTEAFF
TGTGCCAGCAGCTTAGACAGGGTCCCCACTGAAGCTTTCTTT
>.|TRBJ2-5|.|TRBV2
CASKEGTQYF
TGTGCCAGCAAGGAGGGGACCCAGTACTTC
>.|TRBJ1-1|.|TRBV9
CASSATLNTEAFF
TGTGCCAGCAGCGCTACTCTGAACACTGAAGCTTTCTTT
>.|TRBJ2-2|.|TRBV6-1
CASSERGTGRDRELFF
TGTGCCAGCAGTGAACGGGGCACAGGGAGGGACCGGGAGCTGTTTTTT
>TRBD1|TRBJ2-7|.|TRBV15
CATSRDVGQLTYEQYF
TGTGCCACCAGCAGAGATGTGGGACAGTTGACCTACGAGCAGTACTTC
>.|TRBJ1-2|.|TRBV7-9
CASSPGTSPQGGYTF
TGTGCCAGCAGCCCTGGGACATCTCCTCAGGGAGGCTACACCTTC
>TRBD2|TRBJ2-3|.|TRBV5-1
CASSFPSGGELYADTQYF
TGCGCCAGCAGCTTTCCTAGCGGGGGGGAATTGTATGCAGATACGCAGTATTTT
>TRBD1|TRBJ2-3|few|TRBV25-1
CASSEVKGTVTDTQYF
TGTGCCAGCAGTGAAGTTAAGGGGACAGTCACAGATACGCAGTATTTT
>.|TRBJ2-7|.|TRBV23-1
CASSQTPGTSYEQYF
TGCGCCAGCAGTCAAACTCCAGGAACTTCTTACGAGCAGTACTTC
>.|TRBJ1-1|.|TRBV6-1
CASSGGGVPEAFF
TGTGCCAGCAGCGGCGGGGGGGTTCCTGAAGCTTTCTTT
>.|TRBJ2-5|.|TRBV5-5
CASSLMIIPTVQETQYF
TGTGCCAGCAGCTTGATGATTATCCCCACAGTCCAAGAGACCCAGTACTTC
>.|TRBJ2-7|few|TRBV25-1
CASSGGKQYF
TGTGCCAGCAGTGGCGGAAAGCAGTACTTC
>.|TRBJ1-1|once|TRBV29-1
CSPLGGGHLNTEAFF
TGCAGCCCCCTCGGGGGGGGGCACCTGAACACTGAAGCTTTCTTT
>.|TRBJ2-7|.|TRBV9
CASSVASLPAYEQYF
TGTGCCAGCAGCGTAGCCTCGCTGCCAGCCTACGAGCAGTACTTC
>.|TRBJ1-2|.|TRBV7-9
CASTLAGSNYGYTF
TGTGCCAGCACCCTAGCGGGCAGTAACTATGGCTACACCTTC
>.|TRBJ2-1|.|TRBV2
CASSLRTWGGGEQFF
TGTGCCAGCAGTCTCCGAACGTGGGGGGGCGGGGAGCAGTTCTTC
>TRBD2|TRBJ2-1|.|TRBV19
CASSRGLAFSEQFF
TGTGCCAGTAGTAGGGGACTAGCGTTCTCTGAGCAGTTCTTC
>.|TRBJ2-5|.|TRBV6-5
CASSYSTGGGGTQYF
TGTGCCAGCAGTTACTCCACAGGGGGGGGTGGGACCCAGTACTTC
>TRBD1|TRBJ1-2|few|TRBV28
CASSFSGGRYGYTF
TGTGCCAGCAGTTTCTCAGGGGGCCGCTATGGCTACACCTTC
>TRBD2|TRBJ2-7|.|TRBV18
CASSIGLAVSYEQYF
TGTGCCAGCTCGATCGGACTAGCGGTATCCTACGAGCAGTACTTC
>TRBD2|TRBJ2-3|.|TRBV4-3
CASSQPRTSGALTTDTQYF
TGCGCCAGCAGCCAACCAAGAACTAGCGGGGCACTCACCACAGATACGCAGTATTTT
>.|TRBJ2-7|.|TRBV4-1
CASSQAASRGLYEQYF
TGCGCCAGCAGCCAAGCGGCGAGTCGCGGCTTATACGAGCAGTACTTC
>.|TRBJ1-1|.|TRBV5-5
CASSAGGGPSFF
TGTGCCAGCAGCGCGGGGGGTGGCCCATCTTTCTTT
>TRBD1|TRBJ1-4|once|TRBV7-6
CASSLPGQGPEKLFF
TGTGCCAGCAGCTTACCGGGACAGGGGCCAGAAAAACTGTTTTTT
>.|TRBJ2-7|few|TRBV5-4
CASSLDTSYEQYF
TGTGCCAGCAGCTTAGACACGTCCTACGAGCAGTACTTC
>.|TRBJ2-2|.|TRBV7-6
CASSLGSVPGELFF
TGTGCCAGCAGCCTAGGCAGTGTTCCCGGGGAGCTGTTTTTT
>.|TRBJ2-1|.|TRBV18
CASSRTDFSYNEQFF
TGTGCCAGCTCACGCACAGATTTCTCCTACAATGAGCAGTTCTTC
>TRBD1|TRBJ1-4|.|TRBV2
CASSEIGTGREKLFF
TGTGCCAGCAGTGAAATCGGGACAGGGAGGGAAAAACTGTTTTTT
>.|TRBJ2-7|.|TRBV10-2
CATTDSYEQYF
TGCGCCACTACGGACAGCTACGAGCAGTACTTC
>TRBD1|TRBJ2-7|few|TRBV28
CASSSPGQGAGEQYF
TGTGCCAGCAGTTCACCGGGACAGGGGGCAGGGGAGCAGTACTTC
>.|TRBJ1-2|.|TRBV5-6
CASTQANYGYTF
TGTGCCAGCACCCAGGCTAACTATGGCTACACCTTC
>.|TRBJ1-4|.|TRBV5-4
CASSFSGAPNEKLFF
TGTGCCAGCAGCTTTTCAGGGGCCCCTAATGAAAAACTGTTTTTT
>TRBD2|TRBJ2-1|.|TRBV4-1
CASSHRKAGGGNEQFF
TGCGCCAGCAGCCACAGGAAAGCGGGGGGGGGCAATGAGCAGTTCTTC
>.|TRBJ2-1|.|TRBV5-1
CASSLLGGGTATGLF
TGCGCCAGCAGCTTGCTAGGTGGCGGGACCGCTACCGGACTCTTC
>.|TRBJ2-2|.|TRBV19
CASSIDRGTGELFF
TGTGCCAGTAGTATAGATCGGGGGACCGGGGAGCTGTTTTTT
>.|TRBJ1-3|.|TRBV5-1
CASSFSGNTIYF
TGCGCCAGCAGCTTCTCCGGAAACACCATATATTTT
>TRBD1|TRBJ1-1|once|TRBV5-3
CARSPRDSTLGNTEAFF
TGTGCCAGAAGCCCTCGGGACAGCACCCTGGGGAACACTGAAGCTTTCTTT
>.|TRBJ1-2|.|TRBV4-3
CASSRVTGNDYGYTF
TGCGCCAGCAGCCGAGTTACAGGGAACGACTATGGCTACACCTTC
>.|TRBJ1-1|once|TRBV11-2
CASSLRTEAFF
TGTGCCAGCAGCTTACGGACTGAAGCTTTCTTT
>.|TRBJ2-3|once|TRBV28
CASSLRGDSDTQYF
TGTGCCAGCAGTTTACGGGGAGATTCAGATACGCAGTATTTT
>TRBD1|TRBJ1-2|.|TRBV27
CASSFLGGTYGYTF
TGTGCCAGCAGCTTTCTAGGGGGCACGTATGGCTACACCTTC